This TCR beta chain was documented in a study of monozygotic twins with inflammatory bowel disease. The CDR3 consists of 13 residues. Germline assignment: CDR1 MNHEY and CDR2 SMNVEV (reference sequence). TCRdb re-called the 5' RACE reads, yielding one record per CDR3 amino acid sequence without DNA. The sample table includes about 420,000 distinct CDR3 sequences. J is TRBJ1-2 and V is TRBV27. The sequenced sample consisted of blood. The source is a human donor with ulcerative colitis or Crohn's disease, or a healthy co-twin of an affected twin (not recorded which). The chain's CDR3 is CASSSRAIYGYTF.